Each of the 14 T cell receptor beta chains below was sequenced from the same sample in a study of blood T cell repertoires in COVID-19. The protocol was immunoSEQ multiplex PCR, while the TCRdb copy is restricted to in-frame clones and leaves out a portion. The sample contains 100,000 to 150,000 clones, roughly 88% of which appear only once. The sample comprised peripheral blood. The receptors shown here come from a man aged 50-59 years with acute or convalescent COVID-19.

The CDR3 DNA sequence: TGCGCCAGCAGCTCACCCCGGGGTAGCACAGATACGCAGTATTTT. This sequence encodes CASSSPRGSTDTQYF. The chain has TRBV5-1 and TRBJ2-3; the D gene is possibly TRBD2 (5 bases). Germline assignment: CDR1 SGHRS and CDR2 YFSETQ. CDR3 length equals 15 residues. Deletions cut 3 bases from V and 0 bases from J, with 11 bases between.

The gene calls are TRBV5-1 and TRBJ2-5; 15 bases are shared with TRBD2. This CDR3 region has 16 residues. Per the germline V gene, CDR1 is SGHRS and CDR2 is YFSETQ. V shed 2 bases, J shed 5 bases, and the junction held 4 bases outside the gene matches. CDR3 region: CASSFGTSGRWETQYF. CDR3 in DNA: TGCGCCAGCAGCTTTGGGACTAGCGGGAGGTGGGAGACCCAGTACTTC.

The V and J genes are TRBV11-3 and TRBJ2-5, with a possible D match to TRBD2 (6 bases). Trimming left V 0 bases short and J 4 bases short, with 18 bases between. The germline V gene encodes CDR1 SGHNT and CDR2 YENEEA. The CDR3 length is 17 residues. The CDR3 region is CASSLDGLGGIGETQYF. CDR3 nucleotide sequence: TGTGCCAGCAGCTTAGACGGCTTGGGGGGTATAGGAGAGACCCAGTACTTC.

The J gene is TRBJ2-3, the V gene TRBV7-2; D may be TRBD2 (6 bases). This CDR3 comprises 15 residues. V gave up 8 bases and J gave up 0 bases, with 15 bases separating them. The germline V gene encodes CDR1 SGHTA and CDR2 FQGNSA. The DNA of the CDR3 is TGTGCCAGCCGCCTAATTAGCGGTAGCACAGATACGCAGTATTTT. Protein sequence: CASRLISGSTDTQYF.

This chain uses TRBV6-6 with TRBJ1-4; the D gene is possibly TRBD1 (5 bases). CDR3 length: 15 residues. Germline V lookup: CDR1 MNHNY, CDR2 SVGAGI (reference sequence). The V end lost 6 bases, the J end lost 4 bases, and 15 bases lay between the germline ends. CDR3 region: CASSPIQGINEKLFF. The CDR3 DNA is TGTGCCAGCAGCCCAATCCAGGGTATTAATGAAAAACTGTTTTTT.

The V call is TRBV24-1, the J call TRBJ2-3, with TRBD1 identical over 7 bases. Germline-derived CDR1 and CDR2 are KGHDR and SFDVKD. After removal of 7 bases from V and 2 bases from J, the junction contained 11 bases not matched to a gene. The CDR3 spans 16 residues. The CDR3 DNA sequence: TGTGCCACCAGCCCTCGGACAGGACAGCCCACAGATACGCAGTATTTT. It translates to CATSPRTGQPTDTQYF.

CDR3 loop: CASSRGWDRDRGEQYF. CDR3 DNA: TGTGCCAGCAGTCGAGGGTGGGACAGAGACCGGGGCGAGCAGTACTTC. The rearrangement uses TRBV6-6 and TRBJ2-7; 7 bases match TRBD1. The CDR3 sequence is 16 residues long. V gave up 5 bases and J gave up 6 bases; unmatched junction bases: 16. Germline V gene lookup returns CDR1 MNHNY and CDR2 SVGAGI (reference sequence).

As concerns this clone: This specimen includes other DNA sequences encoding the same CDR3. V is TRBV18 and J is TRBJ1-5; TRBD1 aligns across 7 bases. Trimming removed 2 bases from V and 7 bases from J; junction bases left unmatched: 5. Germline lookup yields CDR1 KGHSH and CDR2 LQKENI. The CDR3 is 14 residues long. CDR3: CASSPTGAVQPQHF. In DNA, the CDR3 is TGTGCCAGCTCACCAACAGGGGCAGTCCAGCCCCAGCATTTT.

The V call is TRBV5-1, the J call TRBJ1-1; D is perhaps TRBD1 (6 bases). CDR3 length: 14 amino acids. Trimming pared 2 bases from V and 7 bases from J, leaving 15 bases between. Looked up from germline, CDR1 is SGHRS and CDR2 is YFSETQ. CDR3 amino acids: CASSLTTGRYEAFF. In DNA, the CDR3 is TGCGCCAGCAGCTTAACGACAGGACGATATGAAGCTTTCTTT.

This clone was seen only a few times. The chain links TRBV7-9 to TRBJ1-5, with 9 positions matching TRBD1. CDR3 length: 18 amino acids. Trimming took 1 base from V and 3 from J; bases not matched to a gene: 10. Germline loops: CDR1 SEHNR, CDR2 FQNEAQ (reference sequence). The CDR3 nucleotides are TGTGCCAGCAGCTTAGAGAATTCGGGACAGGGAACCAATCAGCCCCAGCATTTT. The encoded protein is CASSLENSGQGTNQPQHF.

The V and J genes are TRBV2 and TRBJ1-1, with D unresolved. The CDR3 consists of 13 residues. Between the trimmed V and J ends, which lost 6 bases and 2 bases, there was a span of 10 bases. Germline-derived CDR1 and CDR2 are SNHLY and FYNNEI. DNA of the CDR3: TGTGCCAGCAGATTGACAAAAAACACTGAAGCTTTCTTT. Its protein is CASRLTKNTEAFF.

The genes are TRBV30 and TRBJ2-3, with 9 bases identical to TRBD2. The CDR3 has 14 residues. The V segment lost 3 bases and the J segment 8 bases; nucleotides outside the gene matches: 9. In germline, CDR1 is GTSNPN, CDR2 SVGIG (reference sequence). For the CDR3, the DNA is TGTGCCTGGAGGGCTGGCGGGAGGGGGTTTACGCAGTATTTT. Translation gives CAWRAGGRGFTQYF.

The chain recombines TRBV30 with TRBJ2-3, with 7 bases that match TRBD2. The CDR3 spans 16 residues. Germline CDR1 reads GTSNPN; CDR2 reads SVGIG (reference sequence). V shed 3 bases and J 0 bases; nucleotides not matched to a gene: 9. The CDR3 DNA is TGTGCCTGGAGCGGGGGGATCTCTCTAAGCACAGATACGCAGTATTTT. Protein: CAWSGGISLSTDTQYF.

The chain is built from TRBV2 and TRBJ2-5, with D perhaps TRBD1 (6 bases). Per the germline V gene, CDR1 is SNHLY and CDR2 is FYNNEI. The CDR3 extends over 14 amino acids. Trimming removed 4 bases at V and 4 bases at J, with 13 bases between. DNA of the CDR3: TGTGCCAGCAGTGGATCACAGGGCCGAGAGACCCAGTACTTC. The encoded protein is CASSGSQGRETQYF.